This T cell receptor (beta chain) was observed in a study of cytomegalovirus exposure and HLA in healthy donors (dated by TCRdb to the late 2010s). Turning to the overall study: According to a later analysis, one platform produced both the 100 to 150 validation repertoires and the 730 or so repertoires of the first cohort. The aim of the study was to test whether cataloging public T cell receptors could identify signatures of past pathogen exposure. High-throughput TCR immunosequencing, statistical association of individual TCRs with disease status, and machine learning were combined to predict cytomegalovirus infection status. Besides the first cohort of some 670 subjects, a separate validation cohort made up of over 100 different subjects was used. The paper's findings and limits, for the study overall: All 120 or so repertoires were used to score co-occurrence in the validation cohort in a later analysis, because that analysis had no HLA typing for the cohort. Most TCR sequences were seen in very few donors, while some public TCRs were found in many individuals. The classifier was reported to diagnose cytomegalovirus status with high specificity and sensitivity in both the original cohort and the validation cohort. The study gave a list of under 200 TCR beta chains associated with cytomegalovirus. Of the cluster scores, approximately 95% were above 0 in a later analysis, which found that TCRs clustered in the first cohort also tended to co-occur in the 120 or so validation repertoires. It was suggested by the authors that the approach could potentially be generalized to other disease states and immunological phenotypes. A few of the identified cytomegalovirus-associated TCR beta chains were confirmed in vitro to be specific for cytomegalovirus antigens.

Library preparation was by the immunoSEQ multiplex PCR assay. The study's processing was this. A statistical classification framework was developed to diagnose cytomegalovirus status using the catalog of TCR beta chain sequences. The table comes from immuneACCESS by way of TCRdb, which keeps in-frame sequences with V and J called. Part of the clones is missing from these tables; in studies checked, under half for an unresolved V gene and the rest for unknown reasons. V and J calls and clone size are those listed in that table; D and trimming were worked out from the DNA. Recorded for this sample are fewer than 400,000 clones; over 75% of them occurred a single time. The top ten clonotypes cover roughly 0.96% of the sample. Separate from the approximately 700-subject first cohort, the validation cohort of some 130 subjects was the group to which the donors belonged. Looking up the germline V gene (reference sequence) yields CDR1 MNHEY and CDR2 SMNVEV. V and J are truncated by 7 bases and 4 bases respectively, leaving an intervening sequence of 12 bases. Measured from the cysteine to the phenylalanine, the CDR3 is 13 residues long. Solely the CDR3 DNA is kept, with 39 bases framed from the first base.

Regarding this clone: It lacks a known antigen. No much larger clone exists at a distance of one base, and base qualities are not known.

Sequencing was performed on PBMCs. Here the chain combines TRBV27 and TRBJ2-3; the D gene is perhaps TRBD1, on 5 matching bases. This TCR was sampled from a man aged 25 to 45 in good health and CMV-seronegative. For the CDR3, the sequence is CASTTQGADTQYF. The nucleotide sequence is TGTGCCAGCACCACCCAAGGGGCAGATACGCAGTATTTT.